This is a list of T cell receptor beta chains from one sample in a study of T cell changes during pregnancy in multiple sclerosis. Profiled with immunoSEQ multiplex PCR; TCRdb holds only in-frame clones, not every one. Here the sample spans tens of thousands of clones, around nine tenths being singletons. The sequences come from CD4+ T cells from peripheral blood mononuclear cells, collected in the third trimester of pregnancy. These receptors came from a female donor in good health, enrolled as a control in a pregnancy study. CDR3s include the opening cysteine and the closing phenylalanine or tryptophan. Each record gives: V gene, clone size, D gene, J gene, CDR3 protein, CDR3 DNA. The D gene is left open where the match is weak. A clone size is listed for some rows: how often the clone was seen (once, few, many), or a class if it is expanded.

>TRBV28|-|TRBD1|TRBJ2-7
CASRETGNSYEQYF
TGTGCCAGCAGAGAGACAGGGAACTCCTACGAGCAGTACTTC
>TRBV5-1|-|-|TRBJ2-1
CASSLAMYNEQFF
TGCGCCAGCAGCTTGGCAATGTACAATGAGCAGTTCTTC
>TRBV25-1|-|-|TRBJ1-2
CASSEQGNYGYTF
TGTGCCAGCAGTGAGCAGGGGAACTATGGCTACACCTTC
>TRBV9|once|-|TRBJ1-2
CASSVQTNYGYTF
TGTGCCAGCAGCGTACAGACTAACTATGGCTACACCTTC
>TRBV5-6|-|-|TRBJ2-7
CASNHLGPGAYEQYF
TGTGCCAGCAACCACCTTGGTCCGGGGGCCTACGAGCAGTACTTC
>TRBV7-9|-|TRBD2|TRBJ2-1
CASSFTSGEQFF
TGTGCCAGCAGTTTTACTAGCGGTGAGCAGTTCTTC
>TRBV7-8|-|TRBD2|TRBJ2-1
CASSMTSGTYNEQFF
TGTGCCAGCAGCATGACTAGCGGTACCTACAATGAGCAGTTCTTC
>TRBV6-1|once|-|TRBJ1-3
CASSADRQSSGNTIYF
TGTGCCAGCAGTGCGGACAGACAGAGCTCTGGAAACACCATATATTTT
>TRBV18|-|-|TRBJ2-7
CASSPRGGGLEQYF
TGTGCCAGCTCACCACGGGGCGGGGGCCTCGAGCAGTACTTC
>TRBV6-1|few|TRBD1|TRBJ2-7
CASSEAGMTGYRYEQYF
TGTGCCAGCAGTGAAGCGGGGATGACAGGGTATCGCTACGAGCAGTACTTC
>TRBV19|-|-|TRBJ1-3
CASTPDRYSGNTIYF
TGTGCCAGTACTCCCGACAGATACTCTGGAAACACCATATATTTT
>TRBV6-7|-|TRBD1|TRBJ1-1
CATKVAGGTEAFF
TGTGCCACCAAGGTGGCAGGGGGAACTGAAGCTTTCTTT
>TRBV4-2|-|-|TRBJ2-7
CASSQHRGYEQYF
TGTGCCAGCAGCCAACATCGGGGCTACGAGCAGTACTTC
>TRBV5-1|-|TRBD2|TRBJ2-2
CASSPGLAGGGRGTGELFF
TGCGCCAGCAGCCCGGGACTAGCGGGGGGCGGGCGAGGCACCGGGGAGCTGTTTTTT
>TRBV5-5|-|-|TRBJ2-7
CASSFPQSYEQYF
TGTGCCAGCAGCTTCCCACAGTCCTACGAGCAGTACTTC
>TRBV19|few|-|TRBJ1-3
CASKPGLNSGNTIYF
TGTGCCAGTAAGCCGGGTCTCAACTCTGGAAACACCATATATTTT
>TRBV5-1|-|-|TRBJ1-3
CASSLADTSGNTIYF
TGCGCCAGCAGCTTGGCCGACACCTCTGGAAACACCATATATTTT
>TRBV13|-|-|TRBJ2-3
CASSHRTSRLRGDTQYF
TGTGCCAGCAGCCACCGGACTAGCCGCCTCAGGGGGGATACGCAGTATTTT
>TRBV11-1|-|TRBD1|TRBJ2-3
CASSPGDRGQDTQYF
TGTGCCAGCAGCCCGGGGGACAGGGGGCAGGATACGCAGTATTTT
>TRBV27|-|-|TRBJ1-2
CASRQQVGYGYTF
TGTGCCAGCAGACAACAGGTCGGGTATGGCTACACCTTC
>TRBV7-2|-|TRBD1|TRBJ2-1
CASSLGWDRNRNEQFF
TGTGCCAGCAGCTTAGGGTGGGACAGGAATCGGAATGAGCAGTTCTTC
>TRBV4-1|-|-|TRBJ1-2
CASSHPQGRKQNYGYTF
TGCGCCAGCAGCCACCCCCAAGGGAGGAAACAGAACTATGGCTACACCTTC
>TRBV6-6|few|TRBD1|TRBJ1-6
CASSGQVQSPLHF
TGTGCCAGCAGTGGACAGGTGCAGTCACCCCTCCACTTT
>TRBV6-6|-|TRBD1|TRBJ1-2
CASSYTTGTYGYTF
TGTGCCAGCAGTTATACGACAGGGACCTATGGCTACACCTTC
>TRBV18|-|TRBD1|TRBJ1-5
CASSPGQGIEQPQHF
TGTGCCAGCTCACCGGGACAGGGAATAGAACAGCCCCAGCATTTT
>TRBV5-4|-|-|TRBJ2-3
CASSSPMDTQYF
TGTGCCAGCAGCTCCCCCATGGATACGCAGTATTTT
>TRBV7-9|-|-|TRBJ1-5
CASSQATGTNQPQHF
TGTGCCAGCAGTCAGGCTACAGGGACCAATCAGCCCCAGCATTTT
>TRBV5-4|-|-|TRBJ2-7
CASSLGVSSYEQYF
TGTGCCAGCAGCTTGGGCGTTAGCTCCTACGAGCAGTACTTC
>TRBV10-3|-|TRBD2|TRBJ2-1
CAISERSGLGGGEQFF
TGTGCCATCAGTGAGCGCTCGGGACTAGGGGGTGGTGAGCAGTTCTTC
>TRBV13|-|-|TRBJ1-1
CASSLGGRPEAFF
TGTGCCAGCAGCTTAGGTGGGAGGCCTGAAGCTTTCTTT
>TRBV7-3|-|TRBD1|TRBJ2-3
CASSLPGQPDTQYF
TGTGCCAGCAGCCTACCGGGACAGCCAGATACGCAGTATTTT
>TRBV21-1|-|-|TRBJ1-2
CASSSRGLRGYTF
TGTGCCAGCAGCTCCAGGGGGTTAAGGGGCTACACCTTC
>TRBV5-1|few|-|TRBJ1-2
CASSLSPGETNYGYTF
TGCGCCAGCAGCCTAAGTCCGGGAGAAACCAACTATGGCTACACCTTC
>TRBV9|-|TRBD2|TRBJ2-5
CASSVGGLAGQETQYF
TGTGCCAGCAGCGTAGGGGGGCTAGCGGGCCAAGAGACCCAGTACTTC
>TRBV12-2|once|-|TRBJ2-2
CASRLALGHPKDGELFF
TGTGCAAGTCGCTTAGCATTAGGACACCCGAAGGACGGGGAGCTGTTTTTT
>TRBV29-1|-|-|TRBJ2-5
CSVRGGAAQETQYF
TGCAGCGTGCGAGGGGGGGCAGCCCAAGAGACCCAGTACTTC
>TRBV7-8|-|-|TRBJ1-1
CASSQGSAQNTEAFF
TGTGCCAGCAGCCAGGGGTCAGCCCAGAACACTGAAGCTTTCTTT
>TRBV19|-|TRBD1|TRBJ2-6
CASSTYRGEGSGANVLTF
TGTGCCAGTAGTACTTACAGGGGCGAAGGCTCTGGGGCCAACGTCCTGACTTTC
>TRBV6-1|-|-|TRBJ1-6
CASSLTGSDSPLHF
TGTGCCAGCAGTCTTACAGGGTCGGATTCACCCCTCCACTTT
>TRBV6-5|-|-|TRBJ1-5
CASSLQGPNQPQHF
TGTGCCAGCAGTCTTCAGGGGCCAAATCAGCCCCAGCATTTT
>TRBV27|-|-|TRBJ1-5
CASSRAGGNQPQHF
TGTGCCAGCAGTCGGGCCGGGGGAAATCAGCCCCAGCATTTT
>TRBV6-1|-|-|TRBJ1-4
CASSEARGAATNEKLFF
TGTGCCAGCAGTGAAGCTAGGGGCGCGGCAACTAATGAAAAACTGTTTTTT
>TRBV5-6|-|-|TRBJ2-5
CASSRGEGTQYF
TGTGCCAGCAGCAGAGGTGAGGGGACCCAGTACTTC
>TRBV5-4|-|TRBD1|TRBJ2-5
CASSPTGNQETQYF
TGTGCCAGCAGCCCGACAGGGAACCAAGAGACCCAGTACTTC
>TRBV23-1|-|TRBD1|TRBJ2-7
CASSQSRDRGRAEQYF
TGCGCCAGCAGTCAATCCCGAGACAGGGGTAGGGCCGAGCAGTACTTC
>TRBV7-9|-|TRBD2|TRBJ2-3
CASSFQAGGTDTQYF
TGTGCCAGCAGCTTTCAAGCGGGAGGAACAGATACGCAGTATTTT
>TRBV4-1|once|-|TRBJ1-1
CASSRSGDTEAFF
TGCGCCAGCAGCCGCTCCGGGGACACTGAAGCTTTCTTT
>TRBV10-3|-|-|TRBJ2-3
CAISESGGRADTQYF
TGTGCCATCAGTGAGTCCGGTGGGAGAGCAGATACGCAGTATTTT
>TRBV6-5|few|-|TRBJ1-2
CASSYSGGNYGYTF
TGTGCCAGCAGTTACTCAGGCGGCAACTATGGCTACACCTTC
>TRBV5-1|-|TRBD2|TRBJ2-5
CASRLDGGQETQYF
TGCGCCAGCCGCCTTGACGGGGGGCAAGAGACCCAGTACTTC
>TRBV9|-|-|TRBJ1-1
CASSRGAGAGDMNTEAFF
TGTGCCAGCAGCCGGGGGGCAGGGGCAGGGGATATGAACACTGAAGCTTTCTTT
>TRBV4-1|-|TRBD2|TRBJ2-3
CASSQDPNRLAGGWGTDTQYF
TGCGCCAGCAGCCAAGATCCCAATCGACTAGCGGGGGGCTGGGGCACAGATACGCAGTATTTT
>TRBV5-1|-|-|TRBJ1-2
CASSSTDYYGYTF
TGCGCCAGCAGCTCGACAGACTACTATGGCTACACCTTC
>TRBV7-8|-|TRBD1|TRBJ2-7
CASSLIRGQGNYEQYF
TGTGCCAGCAGCTTAATAAGGGGACAGGGAAACTACGAGCAGTACTTC
>TRBV18|-|TRBD1|TRBJ1-3
CASSSGQGRSSGNTIYF
TGTGCCAGCTCTTCGGGACAGGGTAGATCGTCTGGAAACACCATATATTTT
>TRBV27|-|-|TRBJ1-5
CASRPKAGFNSNQPQHF
TGTGCCAGCAGACCTAAAGCAGGGTTTAATAGCAATCAGCCCCAGCATTTT
>TRBV2|-|-|TRBJ2-7
CASTEFIRGEQYF
TGTGCCAGCACTGAATTTATCAGGGGCGAGCAGTACTTC